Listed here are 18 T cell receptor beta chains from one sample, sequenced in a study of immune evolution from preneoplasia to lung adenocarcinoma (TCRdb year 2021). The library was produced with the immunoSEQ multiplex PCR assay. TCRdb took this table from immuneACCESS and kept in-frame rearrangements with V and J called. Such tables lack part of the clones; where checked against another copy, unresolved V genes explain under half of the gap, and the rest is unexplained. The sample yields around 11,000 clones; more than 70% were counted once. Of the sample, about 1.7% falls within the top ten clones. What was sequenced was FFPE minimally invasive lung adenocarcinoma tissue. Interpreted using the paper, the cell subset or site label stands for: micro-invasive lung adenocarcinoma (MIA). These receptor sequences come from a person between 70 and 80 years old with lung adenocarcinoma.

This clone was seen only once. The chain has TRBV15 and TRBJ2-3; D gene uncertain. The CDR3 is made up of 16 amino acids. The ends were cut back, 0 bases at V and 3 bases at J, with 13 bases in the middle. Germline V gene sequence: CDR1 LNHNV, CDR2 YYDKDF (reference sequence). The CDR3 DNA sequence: TGTGCCACCAGCAGAGATGGACCGCGGCAGACAGATACGCAGTATTTT. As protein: CATSRDGPRQTDTQYF.

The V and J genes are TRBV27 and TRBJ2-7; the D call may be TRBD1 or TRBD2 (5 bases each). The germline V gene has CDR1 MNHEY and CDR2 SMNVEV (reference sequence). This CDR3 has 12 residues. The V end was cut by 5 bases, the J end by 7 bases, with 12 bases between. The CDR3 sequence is CASSTGPLEQYF. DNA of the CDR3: TGTGCCAGCAGTACGGGACCCTTGGAGCAGTACTTC.

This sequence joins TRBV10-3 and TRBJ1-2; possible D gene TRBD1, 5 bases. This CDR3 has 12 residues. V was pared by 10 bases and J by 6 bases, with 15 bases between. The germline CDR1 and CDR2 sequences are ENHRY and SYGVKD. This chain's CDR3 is CATTGGANGYTF. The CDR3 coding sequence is TGTGCCACCACTGGAGGGGCGAATGGCTACACCTTC.

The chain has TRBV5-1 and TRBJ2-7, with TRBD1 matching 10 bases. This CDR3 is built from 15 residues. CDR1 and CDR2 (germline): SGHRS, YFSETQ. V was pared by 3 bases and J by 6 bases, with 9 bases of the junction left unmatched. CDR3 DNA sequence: TGCGCCAGCAGCTCTGACAGGGGGCGTTTTGGCGAGCAGTACTTC. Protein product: CASSSDRGRFGEQYF.

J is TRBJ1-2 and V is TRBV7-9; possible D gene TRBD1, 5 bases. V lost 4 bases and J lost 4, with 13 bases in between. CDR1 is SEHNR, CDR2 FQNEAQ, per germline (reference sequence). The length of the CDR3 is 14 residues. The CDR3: CASSSSTVSYGYTF. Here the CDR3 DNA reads TGTGCCAGCAGCTCGTCGACAGTGAGCTATGGCTACACCTTC.

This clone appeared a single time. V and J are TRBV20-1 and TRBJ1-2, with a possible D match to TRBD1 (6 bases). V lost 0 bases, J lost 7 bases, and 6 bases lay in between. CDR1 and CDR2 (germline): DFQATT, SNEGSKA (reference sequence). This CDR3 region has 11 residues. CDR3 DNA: TGCAGTGCTAGAGACAGGGGTGGCTACACCTTC. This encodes CSARDRGGYTF.

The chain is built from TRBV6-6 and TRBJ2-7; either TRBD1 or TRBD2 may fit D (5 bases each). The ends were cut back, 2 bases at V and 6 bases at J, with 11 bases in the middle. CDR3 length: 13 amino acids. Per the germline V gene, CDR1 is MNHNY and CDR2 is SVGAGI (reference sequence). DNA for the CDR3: TGTGCCAGCAGTTACACCGACGGGGCCGAGCAGTACTTC. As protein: CASSYTDGAEQYF.

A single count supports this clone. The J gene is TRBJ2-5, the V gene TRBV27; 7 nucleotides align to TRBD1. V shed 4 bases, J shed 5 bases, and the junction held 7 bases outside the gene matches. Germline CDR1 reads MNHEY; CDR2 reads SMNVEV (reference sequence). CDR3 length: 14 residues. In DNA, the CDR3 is TGTGCCAGCAGTTCGGGACAGCTTCGTGAGACCCAGTACTTC. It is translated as CASSSGQLRETQYF.

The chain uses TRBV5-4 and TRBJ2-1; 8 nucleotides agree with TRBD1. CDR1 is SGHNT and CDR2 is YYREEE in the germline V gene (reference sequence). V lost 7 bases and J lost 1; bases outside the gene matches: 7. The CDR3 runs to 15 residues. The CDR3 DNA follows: TGTGCCAGCGGGGACAGGCAACTTTCCTACAATGAGCAGTTCTTC. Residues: CASGDRQLSYNEQFF.

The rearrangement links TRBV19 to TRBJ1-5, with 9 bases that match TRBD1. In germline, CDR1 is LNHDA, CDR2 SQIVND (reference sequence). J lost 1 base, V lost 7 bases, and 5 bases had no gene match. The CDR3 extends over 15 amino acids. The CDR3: CASNEGQGSNQPQHF. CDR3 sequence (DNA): TGTGCCAGTAACGAGGGACAGGGAAGCAATCAGCCCCAGCATTTT.

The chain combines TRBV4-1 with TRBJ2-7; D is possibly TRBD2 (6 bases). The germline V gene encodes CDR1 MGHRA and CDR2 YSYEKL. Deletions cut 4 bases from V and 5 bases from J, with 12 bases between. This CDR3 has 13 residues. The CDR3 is CASSPPGLDEQYF. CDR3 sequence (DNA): TGCGCCAGCAGCCCACCGGGACTTGACGAGCAGTACTTC.

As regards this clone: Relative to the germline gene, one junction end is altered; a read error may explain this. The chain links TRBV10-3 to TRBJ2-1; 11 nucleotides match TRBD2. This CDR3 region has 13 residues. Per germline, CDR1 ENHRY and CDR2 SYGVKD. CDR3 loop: CAISAGTSGSGLF. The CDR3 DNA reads TGTGCCATCAGTGCAGGGACTAGCGGTTCCGGGCTCTTC.

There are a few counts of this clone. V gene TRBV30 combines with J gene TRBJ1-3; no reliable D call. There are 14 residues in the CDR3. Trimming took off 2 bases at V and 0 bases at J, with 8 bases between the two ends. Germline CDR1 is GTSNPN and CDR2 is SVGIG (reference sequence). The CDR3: CAWSPDLSGNTIYF. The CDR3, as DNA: TGTGCCTGGAGTCCTGACCTCTCTGGAAACACCATATATTTT.

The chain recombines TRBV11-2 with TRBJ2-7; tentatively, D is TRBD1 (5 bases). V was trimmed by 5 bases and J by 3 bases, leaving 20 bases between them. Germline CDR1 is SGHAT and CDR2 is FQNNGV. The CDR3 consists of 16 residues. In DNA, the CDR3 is TGTGCCAGCAGCATACTCAATGCGGACAAGAACTACGAGCAGTACTTC. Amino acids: CASSILNADKNYEQYF. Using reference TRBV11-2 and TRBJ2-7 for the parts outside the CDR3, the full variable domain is EAGVAQSPRYKIIEKRQSVAFWCNPISGHATLYWYQQILGQGPKLLIQFQNNGVVDDSQLPKDRFSAERLKGVDSTLKIQPAKLEDSAVYLCASSILNADKNYEQYFGPGTRLTVT.

This CDR3 reads CASSLAISGAAETQYF. The CDR3 DNA reads TGTGCCAGCAGCTTAGCGATTAGCGGGGCAGCAGAGACCCAGTACTTC. The V gene is TRBV7-9, the J gene TRBJ2-5, with 8 bases aligning to TRBD2. The CDR3 runs to 16 residues. J lost 4 bases, V lost 0 bases, and 7 bases had no gene match. The germline V gene has CDR1 SEHNR and CDR2 FQNEAQ (reference sequence).

The CDR3 loop reads CASSQDLGGRYNEQFF. CDR3 coding DNA: TGCGCCAGCAGCCAAGATCTCGGAGGGAGGTACAATGAGCAGTTCTTC. V and J are TRBV4-1 and TRBJ2-1, with a weak D call TRBD2 (6 bases). The germline V gene has CDR1 MGHRA and CDR2 YSYEKL. The ends were cut back, 0 bases at V and 4 bases at J, with 13 bases in the middle. The length of the CDR3 is 16 residues.

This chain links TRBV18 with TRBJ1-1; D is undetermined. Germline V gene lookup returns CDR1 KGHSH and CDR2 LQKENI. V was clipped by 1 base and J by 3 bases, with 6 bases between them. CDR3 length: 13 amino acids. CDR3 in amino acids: CASSPRSDTEAFF. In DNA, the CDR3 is TGTGCCAGCTCACCACGATCGGACACTGAAGCTTTCTTT. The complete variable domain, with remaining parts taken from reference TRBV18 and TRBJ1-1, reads NAGVMQNPRHLVRRRGQEARLRCSPMKGHSHVYWYRQLPEEGLKFMVYLQKENIIDESGMPKERFSAEFPKEGPSILRIQQVVRGDSAAYFCASSPRSDTEAFFGQGTRLTVV.

In nucleotides, the CDR3 is TGTGCCAGCATTCCCGGCGACAGGGGGCGCCGACCTGAAGCTTTCTTT. This gives the protein CASIPGDRGRRPEAFF. The V and J genes are TRBV28 and TRBJ1-1; 10 nucleotides align to TRBD1. With 7 bases clipped from V and 6 bases from J, the junction kept 14 bases outside the gene matches. This CDR3 region has 16 residues. Per the germline V gene, CDR1 is MDHEN and CDR2 is SYDVKM. The full variable domain, completed using reference TRBV28 and TRBJ1-1, is DVKVTQSSRYLVKRTGEKVFLECVQDMDHENMFWYRQDPGLGLRLIYFSYDVKMKEKGDIPEGYSVSREKKERFSLILESASTNQTSMYLCASIPGDRGRRPEAFFGQGTRLTVV.